Each of the 18 T cell receptor beta chains below was sequenced from the same sample in a study of blood T cell repertoires in COVID-19. Sequencing was performed with immunoSEQ multiplex PCR; in TCRdb, only in-frame clones are kept and a portion is missing. The data hold some 350,000 clones, with more than 70% observed a single time. The sequenced sample was peripheral blood. These receptors all come from a man under 40 with active or convalescent COVID-19.

The V gene is TRBV27, the J gene TRBJ2-2, with TRBD2 identical over 11 bases. The CDR3 contains 18 residues. CDR1 MNHEY and CDR2 SMNVEV come from the germline V gene (reference sequence). Trimming removed 6 bases from V and 6 bases from J; junction bases left unmatched: 15. The CDR3 loop reads CASRPGHLSGRAPGELFF. The CDR3 coding sequence is TGTGCCAGCAGGCCGGGACACCTTAGCGGGAGGGCCCCCGGGGAGCTGTTTTTT.

The chain carries TRBV2 and TRBJ2-7, with D possibly being TRBD1 (6 bases). The CDR3 is 15 residues long. From germline, CDR1 is SNHLY and CDR2 FYNNEI. Trimming took off 4 bases at V and 3 bases at J, with 16 bases between the two ends. CDR3 residues: CASSGGGVRVYEQYF. The CDR3 DNA sequence: TGTGCCAGCAGTGGAGGGGGTGTCAGAGTCTACGAGCAGTACTTC.

DNA for the CDR3: TGTGCCAGCAGCCCTTTAGCGTTGAACTCCTACAATGAGCAGTTCTTC. It yields the protein CASSPLALNSYNEQFF. The rearrangement uses TRBV9 and TRBJ2-1; tentative D call: TRBD2 (5 bases). Trimming pared 4 bases from V and 0 bases from J, leaving 14 bases between. Germline CDR1 SGDLS, CDR2 YYNGEE. This CDR3 is 16 amino acids long.

The V and J genes are TRBV5-1 and TRBJ2-7; D unclear. Germline values: CDR1 SGHRS, CDR2 YFSETQ. The V gene lost 0 bases and the J gene lost 1 base, with 11 bases spanning the gap. This CDR3 spans 15 amino acids. The CDR3 loop is CASSLVASPSYEQYF. In DNA form, the CDR3 reads TGCGCCAGCAGCTTGGTGGCAAGTCCATCCTACGAGCAGTACTTC.

The chain joins TRBV7-3 to TRBJ1-1; D remains ambiguous. Germline CDR1 reads SGHTA; CDR2 reads FQGTGA. The CDR3 contains 13 residues. V lost 3 bases, J lost 6 bases, and 11 bases lay in between. CDR3 in DNA: TGTGCCAGCAGCTTGGAACCAGGCTCTGAAGCTTTCTTT. Residues: CASSLEPGSEAFF.

This clone was seen a handful of times. Other nucleotide sequences in the sample specify the same CDR3. The chain carries TRBV30 and TRBJ1-5; no definite D call. CDR3 length: 13 amino acids. CDR1 is GTSNPN and CDR2 is SVGIG in the germline V gene (reference sequence). V lost 0 bases and J 2 bases, leaving 5 bases between the germline ends. CDR3 in amino acids: CAWSVRGNQPQHF. CDR3 nucleotides: TGTGCCTGGAGTGTTCGAGGCAATCAGCCCCAGCATTTT.

This chain links TRBV6-6 with TRBJ2-7; D might be TRBD2 (6 bases). Trimming left V 8 bases short and J 4 bases short, with 18 bases between. Germline values: CDR1 MNHNY, CDR2 SVGAGI (reference sequence). There are 14 residues in the CDR3. This CDR3 is CASRYGEEFYEQYF. CDR3 DNA: TGTGCCAGCCGATATGGGGAGGAATTTTACGAGCAGTACTTC.

V usage is TRBV4-1 and J usage is TRBJ1-5; D is uncertain. CDR1 is MGHRA and CDR2 is YSYEKL in the germline V gene. The CDR3 covers 15 residues. Trimming cost V 0 bases and J 4 bases, with 10 bases left between them. CDR3 residues: CASSQDLMTNQPQHF. In nucleotides, the CDR3 is TGCGCCAGCAGCCAAGATCTTATGACTAATCAGCCCCAGCATTTT.

The chain is built from TRBV25-1 and TRBJ1-4; TRBD1 matches 7 bases. This CDR3 comprises 16 residues. V lost 0 bases and J lost 3; bases outside the gene matches: 4. Germline loops: CDR1 MGHDK, CDR2 SYGVNS. The CDR3 sequence: CASSEYQGGANEKLFF. CDR3 in DNA: TGTGCCAGCAGTGAATATCAGGGGGGAGCTAATGAAAAACTGTTTTTT.

The chain is built from TRBV30 and TRBJ2-3; possibly TRBD2 for D (5 bases). V was cut by 3 bases and J by 6 bases, with 19 bases left in between. This CDR3 has 15 residues. Germline loops: CDR1 GTSNPN, CDR2 SVGIG (reference sequence). The CDR3 loop is CAWSRWGAPMDTQYF. In DNA, the CDR3 is TGTGCCTGGAGCAGATGGGGAGCCCCCATGGATACGCAGTATTTT.

V usage is TRBV27 and J usage is TRBJ2-1; 10 bases match TRBD2. Losses at the gene ends were 6 bases for V and 9 bases for J; bases not matched to a gene: 8. This CDR3 comprises 14 residues. Germline V gene lookup returns CDR1 MNHEY and CDR2 SMNVEV (reference sequence). In DNA, the CDR3 is TGTGCCAGCAGCCCGAGCGGGAGGGGGGGTGAGCAGTTCTTC. Translation: CASSPSGRGGEQFF.

This clone was seen more than once but under ten times. The J gene is TRBJ2-7, the V gene TRBV27; TRBD1 aligns across 7 bases. The V segment lost 5 bases and the J segment 5 bases; nucleotides outside the gene matches: 9. This CDR3 is built from 14 residues. Per the germline V gene, CDR1 is MNHEY and CDR2 is SMNVEV (reference sequence). The CDR3 sequence: CASSNYRGWDEQYF. The CDR3 coding sequence is TGTGCCAGCAGTAACTACAGGGGTTGGGACGAGCAGTACTTC.

Only one count was recorded for this clone. V and J are TRBV19 and TRBJ1-5, with D perhaps TRBD1 (6 bases). Germline values: CDR1 LNHDA, CDR2 SQIVND (reference sequence). CDR3 length equals 17 residues. V lost 0 bases and J lost 0, with 12 bases in between. The CDR3 is CASSIDRGEASNQPQHF. The CDR3 region has the DNA TGTGCCAGTAGTATAGACAGGGGCGAAGCTAGCAATCAGCCCCAGCATTTT. The full variable domain, its missing parts supplied by reference TRBV19 and TRBJ1-5, is DGGITQSPKYLFRKEGQNVTLSCEQNLNHDAMYWYRQDPGQGLRLIYYSQIVNDFQKGDIAEGYSVSREKKESFPLTVTSAQKNPTAFYLCASSIDRGEASNQPQHFGDGTRLSIL.

This chain links TRBV2 with TRBJ2-3; D remains ambiguous. The V end was cut by 7 bases, the J end by 4 bases, with 6 bases between. Germline values: CDR1 SNHLY, CDR2 FYNNEI. This CDR3 is 11 amino acids long. Here the CDR3 reads CASTYSDTQYF. The CDR3 DNA reads TGTGCCAGCACCTATTCAGATACGCAGTATTTT.

The rearrangement uses TRBV28 and TRBJ2-1; D unresolved. Germline values: CDR1 MDHEN, CDR2 SYDVKM. The CDR3 sequence is 12 residues long. V gave up 3 bases and J gave up 6 bases, with 6 bases separating them. The CDR3 sequence: CASSFSGNEQFF. CDR3 nucleotides: TGTGCCAGCAGTTTTTCGGGCAATGAGCAGTTCTTC.

The gene calls are TRBV19 and TRBJ1-2, with 7 bases aligning to TRBD1. V trimming: 8 bases; J trimming: 4 bases; junction bases outside the gene matches: 10. The V gene's germline CDR1 is LNHDA and CDR2 SQIVND (reference sequence). This CDR3 is 14 amino acids long. This CDR3 reads CASGRDRSSYGYTF. The CDR3 nucleotides are TGTGCCAGTGGGCGGGACAGAAGCTCCTATGGCTACACCTTC.

The chain carries TRBV5-8 and TRBJ1-6, with D possibly TRBD1 on 5 matching bases. V was shortened by 2 bases and J by 8 bases, with 11 bases between the two germline ends. This CDR3 comprises 14 residues. Germline loops: CDR1 SGHTS, CDR2 YDEGEE. CDR3 sequence reads: CASSFMRGDSPLHF. CDR3 sequence (DNA): TGTGCCAGCAGCTTTATGCGGGGGGATTCACCCCTCCACTTT.

The chain links TRBV4-1 to TRBJ1-6; no reliable D call. From germline, CDR1 is MGHRA and CDR2 YSYEKL. This CDR3 comprises 14 residues. V dropped 6 bases and J dropped 6 bases, with 12 bases sitting between them. The CDR3 region is CASRKPGLNSPLHF. The CDR3 DNA is TGCGCCAGCAGGAAGCCAGGCCTTAATTCACCCCTCCACTTT.